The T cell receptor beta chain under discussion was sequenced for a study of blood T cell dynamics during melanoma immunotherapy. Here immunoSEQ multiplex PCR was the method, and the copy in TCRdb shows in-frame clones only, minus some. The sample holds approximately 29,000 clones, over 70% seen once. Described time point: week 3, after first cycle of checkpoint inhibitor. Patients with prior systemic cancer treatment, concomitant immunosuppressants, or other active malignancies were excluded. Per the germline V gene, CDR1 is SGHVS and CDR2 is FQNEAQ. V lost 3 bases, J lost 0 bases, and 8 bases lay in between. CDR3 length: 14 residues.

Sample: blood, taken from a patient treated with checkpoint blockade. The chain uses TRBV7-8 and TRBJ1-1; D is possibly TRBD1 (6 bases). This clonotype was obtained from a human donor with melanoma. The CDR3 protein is CASSFQGLNTEAFF. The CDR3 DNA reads TGTGCCAGCAGCTTCCAGGGGTTGAACACTGAAGCTTTCTTT.